This entry concerns a single T cell receptor beta chain. The data originate from a study of shared clonotypes between healthy human individuals. Sequenced by immunoSEQ multiplex PCR; TCRdb stores in-frame clones only, minus some. The sample shows more than 400,000 clones, about 96% of them seen only once. Trimming at V came to 4 bases and at J to 5 bases, leaving 6 bases not matched to a gene. CDR1 SGHRS and CDR2 YFSETQ come from the germline V gene. The CDR3 is made up of 14 amino acids. V is TRBV5-1 and J is TRBJ1-3; 7 bases are shared with TRBD1. The receptor comes from a woman under 40 in good health. Sequenced material: naive CD4+ T cells sorted from blood. Subset denoted: CD45RA+ positively selected. CDR3 nucleotides: TGCGCCAGCAGCCTTGGACAGGAAAGAAACACCATATATTTT. Translated: CASSLGQERNTIYF.